This T cell receptor (beta chain) was observed in a study of T-cell reconstitution after alpha-beta-depleted transplantation in children. Overall study results and limits: By about two months after transplant, alpha-beta T cells reportedly arose from several hundred graft clones that had expanded.

Trimming took 2 bases from V and 5 from J; bases not matched to a gene: 6. There are 15 residues in the CDR3. CDR1 and CDR2 from the germline V gene are MNHEY and SMNVEV (reference sequence). This clonotype appeared many times. Its antigen is undetermined. TCRbeta library construction was performed incorporating unique molecular identifiers. TCRdb passed the PCR reads through MiXCR, listing each CDR3 protein once. The profile shows roughly 240,000 distinct CDR3 sequences, under 9.5% of them singletons. The receptor was isolated from a male patient between 10 and 17 years old who had a stem cell transplant for acute lymphoblastic leukemia, so the T cells may come from the graft donor. The chain links TRBV27 to TRBJ2-1; 7 nucleotides agree with TRBD2. The sample in question was PBMCs, mostly from graft donor cells, obtained 180 days after TCRalphabeta/CD19-depleted stem cell transplant. Here the CDR3 reads CASSLLGGVHNEQFF. The CDR3, as DNA: TGTGCCAGCAGTTTACTGGGGGGGGTCCACAATGAGCAGTTCTTC.